These T cell receptor beta chains were read from a single sample in a study of T cells after yellow fever vaccination. MiXCR was run by TCRdb on the 5' RACE reads, yielding one entry per CDR3 protein. The sample lists 45,000 to 65,000 distinct CDR3 sequences; approximately 7% were seen once. The source material was CD8+ T cells not binding an NS4B(214-222) dextramer, sorted from PBMCs, sampled roughly 46 days after the first yellow fever vaccination. The receptor set was obtained from a man younger than 35 who received the YFV17D yellow fever vaccine. CDR3s include the opening cysteine and the closing phenylalanine or tryptophan. A D gene is named only where the DNA matches it firmly. Size is omitted from some rows. Given values are once, few, many or a class for expanded clones.

V gene	J gene	D gene	clone size	CDR3 DNA	CDR3 protein
TRBV28	TRBJ1-5	.	many	TGTGCCAGCAGTTTGGAGGGGAGAGGGGATCAGCCCCAGCATTTT	CASSLEGRGDQPQHF
TRBV10-2	TRBJ2-5	.	few	TGCGCCAGCAGGGTCAGCGGACGTGGTCAAGAGACCCAGTACTTC	CASRVSGRGQETQYF
TRBV12-3/TRBV12-4	TRBJ2-1	.	.	TGTGCCAGCAGTTTGGCCTATGAGCAGTTCTTC	CASSLAYEQFF
TRBV12-3/TRBV12-4	TRBJ2-6	.	few	TGTGCCAGCACCGAGGTGGTTGGGGCCAACGTCCTGACTTTC	CASTEVVGANVLTF
TRBV7-8	TRBJ2-7	.	.	TGTGCCAGCAGCTTAGCGGGGGAACTTGTATACGAGCAGTACTTC	CASSLAGELVYEQYF
TRBV19	TRBJ1-5	.	.	TGTGCCAGTAGTATCGGGCAGCTATATAGCAATCAGCCCCAGCATTTT	CASSIGQLYSNQPQHF
TRBV11-2	TRBJ1-1	.	few	TGTGCCAGCTCTAACCCTGGCAGCATGAACACTGAAGCTTTCTTT	CASSNPGSMNTEAFF
TRBV4-1	TRBJ1-1	TRBD1	few	TGCGCCAGCAGCCAAAGGACAGGGGAAGGGGCTGAAGCTTTCTTT	CASSQRTGEGAEAFF
TRBV2	TRBJ2-5	TRBD2	many	TGTGCCAGCTGGACTAGCGGGGGGGCGTCTCAAGAGACCCAGTACTTC	CASWTSGGASQETQYF
TRBV6-2/TRBV6-3	TRBJ1-1	.	.	TGTGCCAGCAGTTACCCGGGCAGCTACACTGAAGCTTTCTTT	CASSYPGSYTEAFF
TRBV4-2	TRBJ2-7	.	few	TGTGCCAGCAGACCCAAGGACGGCTCCTACGAGCAGTACTTC	CASRPKDGSYEQYF
TRBV2	TRBJ2-2	.	.	TGTGCCAGCCTGAGAAACACCGGGGAGCTGTTTTTT	CASLRNTGELFF
TRBV12-3/TRBV12-4	TRBJ1-5	.	many	TGTGCCAGCAGGGACGGGGGGGAAAATCAGCCCCAGCATTTT	CASRDGGENQPQHF
TRBV27	TRBJ2-1	.	few	TGTGCCAGCAGGGGCAGGGGCCGGGGCCCCCTCTACAATGAGCAGTTCTTC	CASRGRGRGPLYNEQFF
TRBV24-1	TRBJ1-2	.	many	TGTGCCACCAGTGATTTTCAAGGGCTTGGCTACACCTTC	CATSDFQGLGYTF
TRBV3-1	TRBJ2-4	TRBD2	.	TGTGCCAGCAGCCAACCGAGCGGGGCGGGAAACATTCAGTACTTC	CASSQPSGAGNIQYF
TRBV5-1	TRBJ2-3	TRBD2	.	TGCGCCAGCAGCTTATCTAGCGGGGGCCTCACAGATACGCAGTATTTT	CASSLSSGGLTDTQYF
TRBV12-3/TRBV12-4	TRBJ2-1	.	few	TGTGCCAGCAGGGGGAGGGCCTCACCCCTAAACCGACAGGTGGACAATGAGCAGTTCTTC	CASRGRASPLNRQVDNEQFF
TRBV11-2	TRBJ2-5	.	many	TGTGCCAGCAGCTTTTCAGGTCGGACCCAAGAGACCCAGTACTTC	CASSFSGRTQETQYF
TRBV7-9	TRBJ2-4	.	.	TGTGCCAGCAGCTCGCGGGGTCTAATTCAGTACTTC	CASSSRGLIQYF
TRBV4-1	TRBJ2-1	TRBD2	many	TGCGCCAGCAGCCAAAGCGGGGGGGCCTACAATGAGCAGTTCTTC	CASSQSGGAYNEQFF
TRBV20-1	TRBJ1-5	.	many	TGCAGTGCTAGAGATAATACGGGGTCCCAGCCCCAGCATTTT	CSARDNTGSQPQHF
TRBV7-3	TRBJ2-1	TRBD2	many	TGTGCCAGCAGCCATGGGGGGGGGAACTCCTACAATGAGCAGTTCTTC	CASSHGGGNSYNEQFF
TRBV7-3	TRBJ1-1	.	many	TGTGCCAGCAGCGCGGGGCTTCGCACTGAAGCTTTCTTT	CASSAGLRTEAFF
TRBV11-2	TRBJ2-5	TRBD2	few	TGTGCCAGCCGGGCGGGGGGCCAAGAGACCCAGTACTTC	CASRAGGQETQYF
TRBV7-2	TRBJ2-7	.	.	TGTGCCAGCAGCTCAGGGAACTACGAGCAGTACTTC	CASSSGNYEQYF
TRBV7-9	TRBJ1-5	.	many	TGTGCCAGCAGCTTTTCGGGGCGAGATCAGCCCCAGCATTTT	CASSFSGRDQPQHF
TRBV7-9	TRBJ1-2	.	.	TGTGCCAGCAGTAAGGGTGACAGGACAAGGACCTATGGCTACACCTTC	CASSKGDRTRTYGYTF
TRBV6-1	TRBJ1-5	.	.	TGTGCCAGCAGTGAAGCAATTTGGACGAGGGGTCAGCCCCAGCATTTT	CASSEAIWTRGQPQHF
TRBV12-3/TRBV12-4	TRBJ1-6	.	many	TGTGCCAGCAGCCCCGAGCCGACTCCTAATTCACCCCTCCACTTT	CASSPEPTPNSPLHF
TRBV3-1	TRBJ1-2	TRBD1	.	TGTGCCACCTCCCCAAGCCTCGGGACAGCTTATGGCTACACCTTC	CATSPSLGTAYGYTF
TRBV13	TRBJ2-5	.	.	TGTGCCAGCAGCTTGTGGGGGCTGGACCAAGAGACCCAGTACTTC	CASSLWGLDQETQYF
TRBV18	TRBJ2-3	TRBD1	.	TGTGCCAGCTCATATCCGGAGTTGGGGACAGGAGTCGATACGCAGTATTTT	CASSYPELGTGVDTQYF
TRBV7-3	TRBJ2-3	TRBD1	few	TGTGCCAGCAGCCCAATGGACAGGGAGTCCACAGATACGCAGTATTTT	CASSPMDRESTDTQYF
TRBV29-1	TRBJ2-1	TRBD1	few	TGCAGCCTCCGCGGGACAGGGAACTACAATGAGCAGTTCTTC	CSLRGTGNYNEQFF
TRBV29-1	TRBJ2-3	.	many	TGCAGCGTTGACGACAGCATCTCAACAGATACGCAGTATTTT	CSVDDSISTDTQYF
TRBV6-5	TRBJ2-3	.	many	TGTGCCAGCAGTTACTCAGAGGCAACAGATACGCAGTATTTT	CASSYSEATDTQYF
TRBV10-3	TRBJ2-6	TRBD2	.	TGTGCCATCAGTGAGCTGGCGGGGGGCACCTCTGGGGCCAACGTCCTGACTTTC	CAISELAGGTSGANVLTF
TRBV19	TRBJ2-2	.	many	TGTGCCAGTAGTACATTTTTGACTTCGACCACAGATGATACCGGGGAGCTGTTTTTT	CASSTFLTSTTDDTGELFF
TRBV7-2	TRBJ1-3	.	few	TGTGCCAGCAGCCTCTTAAATTGGTCTGGAAACACCATATATTTT	CASSLLNWSGNTIYF
TRBV12-5	TRBJ2-3	.	.	TGTGCTAGTGTTTCGGGGATTCAAGGGACAGATACGCAGTATTTT	CASVSGIQGTDTQYF
TRBV12-3/TRBV12-4	TRBJ1-4	TRBD1	many	TGTGCCAGCTCATCCAGGGGGCTAAACGAAAAACTGTTTTTT	CASSSRGLNEKLFF
TRBV6-5	TRBJ2-6	TRBD1	many	TGTGCCAGCAGTTACTTGACAGGGGACTCTGGGGCCAACGTCCTGACTTTC	CASSYLTGDSGANVLTF
TRBV4-1	TRBJ2-1	.	many	TGCGCCAGCAGCCAGAGGACAGTGAGTGAGCAGTTCTTC	CASSQRTVSEQFF
TRBV4-3	TRBJ2-4	.	many	TGCGCCAGCAGCCAATTTACCCCGTCGGCTTGGGTTTTAGCTTATCTAGCCAAAAACATTCAGTACTTC	CASSQFTPSAWVLAYLAKNIQYF
TRBV6-5	TRBJ2-1	.	.	TGTGCCAGCAGTTACTCGGACAGCTATTACAATGAGCAGTTCTTC	CASSYSDSYYNEQFF
TRBV7-9	TRBJ2-5	.	.	TGTGCCAGCAGCTTCCTTTCGGGAGAGACCCAGTACTTC	CASSFLSGETQYF
TRBV7-9	TRBJ1-4	.	many	TGTGCCAGCGCTCGGGGTTACAATGAAAAACTGTTTTTT	CASARGYNEKLFF
TRBV20-1	TRBJ1-6	.	few	TGCAGTGCCCACGAGGGTATGCATATCTTT	CSAHEGMHIF
TRBV7-6	TRBJ1-3	.	few	TGTGCCAGCAGCTTAGCGAAGGGTCTGGGCCCTTCTGTCGGAAACACCATATATTTT	CASSLAKGLGPSVGNTIYF
TRBV3-1	TRBJ1-5	.	.	TGTGCCAGCAGCCAAGAATCACCCGGGGACAATCAGCCCCAGCATTTT	CASSQESPGDNQPQHF
TRBV4-3	TRBJ2-1	TRBD2	.	TGCGCCAGCAGCCAAGAGGTTAGCGGGGGGGCCAACAATGAGCAGTTCTTC	CASSQEVSGGANNEQFF
TRBV13	TRBJ2-1	.	many	TGTGCCAGCAGCTTAAAGGGCGATGAGCAGTTCTTC	CASSLKGDEQFF
TRBV27	TRBJ1-6	.	few	TGTGCCAGCAGCGAACAGGGTTTAGGGTCCTATAATTCACCCCTCCACTTT	CASSEQGLGSYNSPLHF
TRBV6-6	TRBJ1-1	.	few	TGTGCCAGCAGTTCGGGGCTCACTGAAGCTTTCTTT	CASSSGLTEAFF
TRBV2	TRBJ2-2	.	few	TGTGCCAGCAAGGCGAACACCGGGGAGCTGTTTTTT	CASKANTGELFF
TRBV9	TRBJ1-6	.	.	TGTGCCAGCAGCGTAGCTGTCGAGTACTCCTATAATTCACCCCTCCACTTT	CASSVAVEYSYNSPLHF